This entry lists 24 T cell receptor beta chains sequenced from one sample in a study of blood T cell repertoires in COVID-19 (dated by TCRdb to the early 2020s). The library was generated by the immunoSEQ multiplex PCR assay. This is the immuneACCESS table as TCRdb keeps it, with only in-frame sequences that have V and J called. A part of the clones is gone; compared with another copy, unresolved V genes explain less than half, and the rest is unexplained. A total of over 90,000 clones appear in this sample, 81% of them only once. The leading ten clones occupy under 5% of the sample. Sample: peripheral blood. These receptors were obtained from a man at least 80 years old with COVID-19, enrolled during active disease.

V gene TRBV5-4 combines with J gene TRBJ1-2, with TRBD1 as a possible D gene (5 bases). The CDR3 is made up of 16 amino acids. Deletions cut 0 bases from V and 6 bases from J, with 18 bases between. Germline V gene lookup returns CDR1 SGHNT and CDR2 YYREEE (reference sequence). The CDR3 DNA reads TGTGCCAGCAGCTTGGCCATGGGACTAGTCTTGGATGGCTACACCTTC. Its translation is CASSLAMGLVLDGYTF.

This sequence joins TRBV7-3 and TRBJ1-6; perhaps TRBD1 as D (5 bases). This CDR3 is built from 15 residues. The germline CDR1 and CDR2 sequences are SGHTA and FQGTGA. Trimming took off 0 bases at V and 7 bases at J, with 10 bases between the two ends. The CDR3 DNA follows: TGTGCCAGCAGCTTAACAGGGGCCTTAAATTCACCCCTCCACTTT. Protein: CASSLTGALNSPLHF.

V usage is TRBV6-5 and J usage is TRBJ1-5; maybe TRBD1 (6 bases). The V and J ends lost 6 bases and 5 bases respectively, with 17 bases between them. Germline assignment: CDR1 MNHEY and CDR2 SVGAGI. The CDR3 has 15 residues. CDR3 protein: CASRPLRGADQPQHF. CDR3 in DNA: TGTGCCAGCAGACCCCTTCGGGGGGCCGATCAGCCCCAGCATTTT.

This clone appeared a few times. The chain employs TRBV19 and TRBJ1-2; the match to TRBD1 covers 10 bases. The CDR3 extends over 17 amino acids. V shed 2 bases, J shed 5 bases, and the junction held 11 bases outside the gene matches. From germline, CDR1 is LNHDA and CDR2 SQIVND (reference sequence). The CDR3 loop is CASSITTGGFVSYGYTF. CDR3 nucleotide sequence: TGTGCCAGTAGTATAACGACAGGGGGCTTTGTTTCTTATGGCTACACCTTC.

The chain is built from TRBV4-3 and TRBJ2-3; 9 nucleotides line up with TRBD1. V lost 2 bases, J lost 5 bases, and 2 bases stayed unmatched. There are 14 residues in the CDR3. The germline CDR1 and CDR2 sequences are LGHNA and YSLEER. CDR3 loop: CASSQPGQGDTQYF. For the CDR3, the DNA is TGCGCCAGCAGCCAACCGGGACAGGGAGATACGCAGTATTTT.

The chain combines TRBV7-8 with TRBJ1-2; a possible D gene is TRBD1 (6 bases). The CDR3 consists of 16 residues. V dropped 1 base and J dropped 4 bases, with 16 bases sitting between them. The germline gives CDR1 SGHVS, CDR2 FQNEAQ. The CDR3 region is CASSLGGGSPLYGYTF. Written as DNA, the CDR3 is TGTGCCAGCAGCTTAGGTGGGGGCAGCCCTCTCTATGGCTACACCTTC.

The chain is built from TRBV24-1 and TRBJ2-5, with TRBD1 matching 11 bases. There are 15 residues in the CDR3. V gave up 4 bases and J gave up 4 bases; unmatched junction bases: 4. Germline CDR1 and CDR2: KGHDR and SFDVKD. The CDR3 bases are TGTGCCACCAGTGACCCCGGGACAGGGGGAGAGACCCAGTACTTC. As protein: CATSDPGTGGETQYF.

CDR3 in DNA: TGCGCCAGCAGCCAAGATAGGGGGTTACGGAAGCAGTTCTTC. Protein: CASSQDRGLRKQFF. This chain connects TRBV4-1 to TRBJ2-1, with TRBD1 as a possible D gene (6 bases). From germline, CDR1 is MGHRA and CDR2 YSYEKL. The ends were cut back, 0 bases at V and 11 bases at J, with 14 bases in the middle. This CDR3 is built from 14 residues.

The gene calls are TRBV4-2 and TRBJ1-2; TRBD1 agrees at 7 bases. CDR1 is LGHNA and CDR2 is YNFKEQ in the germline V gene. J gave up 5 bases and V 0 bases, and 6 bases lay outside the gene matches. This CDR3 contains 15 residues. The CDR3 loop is CASSQEKQGVYGYTF. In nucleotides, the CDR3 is TGTGCCAGCAGCCAAGAAAAGCAGGGGGTTTATGGCTACACCTTC.

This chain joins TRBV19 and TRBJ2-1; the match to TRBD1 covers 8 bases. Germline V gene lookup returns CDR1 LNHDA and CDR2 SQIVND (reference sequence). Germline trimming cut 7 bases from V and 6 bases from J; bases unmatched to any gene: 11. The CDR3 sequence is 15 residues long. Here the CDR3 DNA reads TGTGCCAGTACCACCGACAGGGGCCAGGGCAATGAGCAGTTCTTC. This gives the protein CASTTDRGQGNEQFF.

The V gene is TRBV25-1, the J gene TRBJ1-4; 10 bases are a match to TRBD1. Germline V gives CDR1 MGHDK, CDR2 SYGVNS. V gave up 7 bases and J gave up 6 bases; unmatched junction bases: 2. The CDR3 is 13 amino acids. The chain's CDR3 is CASKGQGYEKLFF. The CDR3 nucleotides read TGTGCCAGCAAGGGACAGGGGTATGAAAAACTGTTTTTT.

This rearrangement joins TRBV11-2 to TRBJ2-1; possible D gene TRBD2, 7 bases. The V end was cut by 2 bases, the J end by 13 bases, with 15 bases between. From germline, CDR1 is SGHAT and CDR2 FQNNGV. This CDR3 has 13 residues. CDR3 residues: CASSLSERGGQFF. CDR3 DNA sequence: TGTGCCAGCAGCTTATCAGAAAGGGGGGGACAGTTCTTC.

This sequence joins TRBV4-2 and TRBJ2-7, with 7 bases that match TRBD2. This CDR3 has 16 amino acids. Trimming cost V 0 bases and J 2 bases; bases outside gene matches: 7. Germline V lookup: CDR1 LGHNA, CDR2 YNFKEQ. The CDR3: CASSQDETGGTYEQYF. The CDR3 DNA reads TGTGCCAGCAGCCAAGATGAGACGGGAGGAACCTACGAGCAGTACTTC.

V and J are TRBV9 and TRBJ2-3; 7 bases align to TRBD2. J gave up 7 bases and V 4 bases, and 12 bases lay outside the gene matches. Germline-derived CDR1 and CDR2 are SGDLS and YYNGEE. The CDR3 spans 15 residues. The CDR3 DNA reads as TGTGCCAGCAGCCCGCTAGCGGCCGCACATCATACGCAGTATTTT. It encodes CASSPLAAAHHTQYF.

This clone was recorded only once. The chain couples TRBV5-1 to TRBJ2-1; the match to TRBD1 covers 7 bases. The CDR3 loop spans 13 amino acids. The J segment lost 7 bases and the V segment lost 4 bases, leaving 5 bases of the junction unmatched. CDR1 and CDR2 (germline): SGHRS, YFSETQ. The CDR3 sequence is CASSEGTVNEQFF. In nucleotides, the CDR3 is TGCGCCAGCAGCGAGGGGACAGTGAATGAGCAGTTCTTC.

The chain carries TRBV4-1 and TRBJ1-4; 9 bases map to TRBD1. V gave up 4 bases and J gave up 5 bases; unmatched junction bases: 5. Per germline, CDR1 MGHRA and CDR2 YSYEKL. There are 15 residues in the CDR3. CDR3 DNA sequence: TGCGCCAGCAGCCGAGAGACAGGGGGGAATGAAAAACTGTTTTTT. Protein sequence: CASSRETGGNEKLFF.

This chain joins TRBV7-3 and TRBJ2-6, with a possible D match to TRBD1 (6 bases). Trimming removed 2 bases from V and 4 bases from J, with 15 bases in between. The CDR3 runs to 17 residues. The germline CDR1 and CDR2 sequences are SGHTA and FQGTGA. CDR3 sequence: CASSLQGFQAGANVLTF. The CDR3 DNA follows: TGTGCCAGCAGCTTACAGGGGTTCCAGGCCGGGGCCAACGTCCTGACTTTC.

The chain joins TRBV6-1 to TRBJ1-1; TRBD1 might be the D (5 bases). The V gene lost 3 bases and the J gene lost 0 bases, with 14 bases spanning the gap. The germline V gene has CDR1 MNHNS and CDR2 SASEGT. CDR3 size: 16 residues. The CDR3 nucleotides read TGTGCCAGCAGTGAGTACGGGGGGGGTATGAACACTGAAGCTTTCTTT. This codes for CASSEYGGGMNTEAFF.

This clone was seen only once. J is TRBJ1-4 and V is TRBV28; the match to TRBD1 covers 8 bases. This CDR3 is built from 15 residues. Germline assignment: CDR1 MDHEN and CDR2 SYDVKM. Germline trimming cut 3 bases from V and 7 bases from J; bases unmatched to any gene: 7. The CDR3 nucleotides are TGTGCCAGCAGTTTTTGGTTACAGGGGGGTGAAAAACTGTTTTTT. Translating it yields CASSFWLQGGEKLFF.

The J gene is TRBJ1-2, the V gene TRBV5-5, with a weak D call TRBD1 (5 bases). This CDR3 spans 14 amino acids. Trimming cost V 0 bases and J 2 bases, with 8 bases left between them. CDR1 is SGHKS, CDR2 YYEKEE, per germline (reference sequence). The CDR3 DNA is TGTGCCAGCAGCTTGGCCCCAGGGAACTATGGCTACACCTTC. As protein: CASSLAPGNYGYTF.

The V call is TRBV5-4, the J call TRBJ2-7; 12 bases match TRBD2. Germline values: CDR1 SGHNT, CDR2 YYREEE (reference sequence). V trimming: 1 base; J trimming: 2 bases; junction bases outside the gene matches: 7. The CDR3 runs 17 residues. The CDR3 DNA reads TGTGCCAGCAGCTTGAAACTAGCGGGGGGCCTAACCTACGAGCAGTACTTC. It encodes CASSLKLAGGLTYEQYF. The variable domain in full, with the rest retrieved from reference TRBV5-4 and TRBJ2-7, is ETGVTQSPTHLIKTRGQQVTLRCSSQSGHNTVSWYQQALGQGPQFIFQYYREEENGRGNFPPRFSGLQFPNYSSELNVNALELDDSALYLCASSLKLAGGLTYEQYFGPGTRLTVT.

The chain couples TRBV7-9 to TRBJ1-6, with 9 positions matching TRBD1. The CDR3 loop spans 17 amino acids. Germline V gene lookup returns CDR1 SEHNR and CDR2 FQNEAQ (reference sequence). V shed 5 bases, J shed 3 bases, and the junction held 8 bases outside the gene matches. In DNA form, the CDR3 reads TGTGCCAGCAGCCAAGAGACAGGGGGTCTCTATAATTCACCCCTCCACTTT. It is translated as CASSQETGGLYNSPLHF.

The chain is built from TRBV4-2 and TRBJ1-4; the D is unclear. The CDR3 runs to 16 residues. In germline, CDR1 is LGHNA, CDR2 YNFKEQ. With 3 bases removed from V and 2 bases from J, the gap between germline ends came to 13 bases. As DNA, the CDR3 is TGTGCCAGCAGCCATGTAGTATCCGGTACTAATGAAAAACTGTTTTTT. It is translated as CASSHVVSGTNEKLFF.

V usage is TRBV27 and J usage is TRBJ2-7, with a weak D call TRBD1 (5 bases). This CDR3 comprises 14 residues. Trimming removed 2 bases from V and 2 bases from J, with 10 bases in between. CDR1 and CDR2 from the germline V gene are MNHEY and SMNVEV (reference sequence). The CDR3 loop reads CASSLQGRPYEQYF. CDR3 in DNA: TGTGCCAGCAGTTTACAGGGTAGGCCCTACGAGCAGTACTTC.